This T cell receptor beta chain was observed in a study of tumor-infiltrating lymphocytes in primary liver carcinoma. Study-wide background: Participating patients were men and women between 30 and 69 years old.

They got blood RNA out of unsorted whole blood and also pulled out germline DNA. This CDR3 is built from 14 residues. Germline V lookup: CDR1 SEHNR, CDR2 FQNEAQ (reference sequence). Reverse transcription of 450 to 500 ng total RNA with a constant-region primer produced TCR beta cDNA. Three nested multiplex PCR rounds of slightly modified ARM-PCR generated TCR beta libraries. TRBV1-TRBV30 forward primers paired with a C-beta reverse primer were used in the first two PCR rounds, which ran approximately 10 cycles each. TCRdb used MiXCR to reprocess the multiplex PCR reads, holding one entry per CDR3 protein. The sample has fewer than 350,000 distinct CDR3 sequences; 60% to 80% are singletons. This clonotype turned up a few times. At one of its ends the junction is not consistent with the germline gene, which may arise from a read error.

V and J are TRBV7-9 and TRBJ2-3; a possible D gene is TRBD2 (6 bases). The clonotype comes from a man aged 35 to 55 with primary liver carcinoma and hepatitis B virus infection. Specimen: peripheral blood. Written as DNA, the CDR3 is TGCGCCAGCAGCTTGGGGACTAGCACAGATACGCAGTATTTT. It codes for CASSLGTSTDTQYF.